This is a list of T cell receptor beta chains from one sample in a study of shared clonotypes between healthy human individuals. Repertoires were generated with immunoSEQ multiplex PCR, while TCRdb's copy carries only in-frame clones and drops some. Here the sample spans roughly 1,600,000 clones, roughly 98.5% being singletons. Specimen: naive CD4+ T cells sorted from blood. The receptors stem from a man younger than 40 in good health. Both conserved end residues are part of each CDR3. D genes are given only for firm matches. The size entry is marked missing in some rows and otherwise reads once, few, many or a size class.

clone_size: .
d_call: .
v_call: TRBV15
j_call: TRBJ2-5
cdr3_aa: CATSRDISQETQYF
cdr3_nt: TGTGCCACCAGCAGAGATATAAGCCAAGAGACCCAGTACTTC

clone_size: .
d_call: TRBD1
v_call: TRBV5-1
j_call: TRBJ2-1
cdr3_aa: CASSLGRGPGNEQFF
cdr3_nt: TGCGCCAGCAGCTTGGGCAGGGGGCCAGGGAATGAGCAGTTCTTC

clone_size: .
d_call: .
v_call: TRBV6-5
j_call: TRBJ2-1
cdr3_aa: CASSTPWGLNNEQFF
cdr3_nt: TGTGCCAGCAGTACCCCTTGGGGACTCAACAATGAGCAGTTCTTC

clone_size: once
d_call: .
v_call: TRBV14
j_call: TRBJ2-1
cdr3_aa: CASSQGLAYNEQFF
cdr3_nt: TGTGCCAGCAGCCAAGGGCTGGCCTACAATGAGCAGTTCTTC

clone_size: .
d_call: .
v_call: TRBV7-9
j_call: TRBJ1-1
cdr3_aa: CASPGGIDTEAFF
cdr3_nt: TGTGCCAGTCCGGGTGGGATCGACACTGAAGCTTTCTTT

clone_size: .
d_call: TRBD1
v_call: TRBV6-6
j_call: TRBJ1-5
cdr3_aa: CASSLPTGRIEPQHF
cdr3_nt: TGTGCCAGCAGTCTACCGACAGGGAGAATAGAGCCCCAGCATTTT

clone_size: .
d_call: TRBD1
v_call: TRBV18
j_call: TRBJ1-4
cdr3_aa: CASSPRLQGEKLFF
cdr3_nt: TGTGCCAGCTCACCTAGATTACAGGGGGAAAAACTGTTTTTT

clone_size: .
d_call: TRBD2
v_call: TRBV6-5
j_call: TRBJ2-2
cdr3_aa: CASSYSGLANIELFF
cdr3_nt: TGTGCCAGCAGTTACTCTGGACTAGCAAATATCGAGCTGTTTTTT

clone_size: once
d_call: TRBD1
v_call: TRBV4-1
j_call: TRBJ2-3
cdr3_aa: CASSHRDRVTDTQYF
cdr3_nt: TGCGCCAGCAGCCACCGGGACAGGGTGACAGATACGCAGTATTTT

clone_size: .
d_call: .
v_call: TRBV4-1
j_call: TRBJ1-1
cdr3_aa: CASSQVVGGAFF
cdr3_nt: TGCGCCAGCAGCCAAGTTGTGGGGGGAGCTTTCTTT

clone_size: .
d_call: .
v_call: TRBV9
j_call: TRBJ1-1
cdr3_aa: CASAGRMNTEAFF
cdr3_nt: TGTGCCAGCGCCGGCCGGATGAACACTGAAGCTTTCTTT

clone_size: .
d_call: TRBD2
v_call: TRBV9
j_call: TRBJ2-1
cdr3_aa: CASSATSGSSNEQFF
cdr3_nt: TGTGCCAGCAGCGCCACTAGCGGGAGTAGCAATGAGCAGTTCTTC

clone_size: .
d_call: TRBD2
v_call: TRBV11-3
j_call: TRBJ2-1
cdr3_aa: CASSLVAGEARVF
cdr3_nt: TGTGCCAGCAGCTTGGTAGCGGGAGAGGCCCGGGTCTTC

clone_size: .
d_call: TRBD1
v_call: TRBV7-9
j_call: TRBJ2-2
cdr3_aa: CASSPAGQGASGELFF
cdr3_nt: TGTGCCAGCAGCCCCGCTGGACAGGGGGCTAGCGGGGAGCTGTTTTTT

clone_size: .
d_call: TRBD1
v_call: TRBV19
j_call: TRBJ1-1
cdr3_aa: CASRRDRTNTEAFF
cdr3_nt: TGTGCCAGTAGGAGGGACAGAACGAACACTGAAGCTTTCTTT

clone_size: .
d_call: TRBD2
v_call: TRBV9
j_call: TRBJ2-1
cdr3_aa: CASSANLGTSYNEQFF
cdr3_nt: TGTGCCAGCAGCGCCAACCTCGGGACTAGCTACAATGAGCAGTTCTTC

clone_size: once
d_call: .
v_call: TRBV29-1
j_call: TRBJ2-1
cdr3_aa: CSVNHRSSYNEQFF
cdr3_nt: TGCAGCGTTAACCATCGGAGCTCCTACAATGAGCAGTTCTTC

clone_size: .
d_call: .
v_call: TRBV9
j_call: TRBJ2-2
cdr3_aa: CASSVDVSGLGELFF
cdr3_nt: TGTGCCAGCAGCGTAGATGTCAGTGGATTGGGGGAGCTGTTTTTT